Following are 17 T cell receptor beta chains from one sample sequenced in a study of T cell repertoires in ileal Crohn's disease. Produced via immunoSEQ multiplex PCR; TCRdb's table is partial and in-frame only. This sample has 7,500 or so clones, with just under 80% found just once. Noted time point: proximal margin of the surgical specimen (macroscopically non-inflamed). The sequencing sample was made of ileal tissue. Every receptor here comes from an adult with Crohn's disease.

This chain connects TRBV15 to TRBJ2-5; D unresolved. Germline loops: CDR1 LNHNV, CDR2 YYDKDF (reference sequence). V lost 2 bases to trimming and J lost 2 bases, with 9 bases between them. The CDR3 is 14 amino acids. CDR3 loop: CATSRFQQQETQYF. The CDR3 DNA follows: TGTGCCACCAGCAGATTTCAACAGCAAGAGACCCAGTACTTC.

The table lists this clone with a few counts. V is TRBV19 and J is TRBJ2-7, with D possibly matching TRBD1 (6 bases). With 1 base removed from V and 3 bases from J, the gap between germline ends came to 19 bases. The CDR3 length is 17 residues. The germline V gene encodes CDR1 LNHDA and CDR2 SQIVND (reference sequence). Here the CDR3 DNA reads TGTGCCAGTAGTATAGCTTGGACAGCCTCACAGAACTACGAGCAGTACTTC. Its protein is CASSIAWTASQNYEQYF.

The CDR3, as DNA: TGCGCCAGCAGCTTGTACGAGGCAGGGTCAACTGAAGCTTTCTTT. Translation: CASSLYEAGSTEAFF. The chain employs TRBV5-1 and TRBJ1-1; perhaps TRBD1 as D (5 bases). The CDR3 is 15 amino acids. Germline CDR1 is SGHRS and CDR2 is YFSETQ. V lost 1 base and J lost 5, with 15 bases in between.

The rearrangement joins TRBV5-4 to TRBJ2-6; a possible D gene is TRBD1 (6 bases). V was clipped by 4 bases and J by 2 bases, with 16 bases between them. The CDR3 runs 17 residues. Germline CDR1 SGHNT, CDR2 YYREEE (reference sequence). This CDR3 is CASSNRMRQAGANVLTF. In DNA, the CDR3 is TGTGCCAGCAGCAATAGGATGAGACAGGCTGGGGCCAACGTCCTGACTTTC.

CDR3 amino acids: CASSSTGGYEQYF. The CDR3 region has the DNA TGTGCCAGCAGTTCGACAGGGGGCTACGAGCAGTACTTC. The genes are TRBV2 and TRBJ2-7, with 9 bases matching TRBD1. Germline lookup yields CDR1 SNHLY and CDR2 FYNNEI. V gave up 5 bases and J gave up 3 bases; unmatched junction bases: 2. CDR3 size: 13 residues.

This sequence joins TRBV5-1 and TRBJ2-1; the D gene is possibly TRBD2 (6 bases). Germline V gives CDR1 SGHRS, CDR2 YFSETQ. The CDR3 covers 15 residues. The ends were cut back, 0 bases at V and 5 bases at J, with 12 bases in the middle. Here the CDR3 reads CASSLASGLHNEQFF. CDR3 bases: TGCGCCAGCAGCTTGGCGAGCGGGCTCCACAATGAGCAGTTCTTC.

V gene TRBV5-1 combines with J gene TRBJ2-2, with D possibly TRBD1 on 6 matching bases. Looked up from germline, CDR1 is SGHRS and CDR2 is YFSETQ. With 4 bases removed from V and 1 base from J, the gap between germline ends came to 8 bases. CDR3 length: 14 amino acids. The CDR3 region is CASSADRNTGELFF. The DNA for the CDR3 is TGCGCCAGCAGCGCGGACAGGAACACCGGGGAGCTGTTTTTT.

This chain connects TRBV5-8 to TRBJ2-1; no clear D gene. The V gene's germline CDR1 is SGHTS and CDR2 YDEGEE. Between the trimmed V and J ends, which lost 0 bases and 0 bases, there was a span of 10 bases. CDR3 length: 16 amino acids. As DNA, the CDR3 is TGTGCCAGCAGCTTGGCGGGTTCGAGCTCCTACAATGAGCAGTTCTTC. This encodes CASSLAGSSSYNEQFF. The complete variable domain, with remaining parts taken from reference TRBV5-8 and TRBJ2-1, reads EAGVTQSPTHLIKTRGQQATLRCSPISGHTSVYWYQQALGLGLQFLLWYDEGEERNRGNFPPRFSGRQFPNYSSELNVNALELEDSALYLCASSLAGSSSYNEQFFGPGTRLTVL.

The chain is built from TRBV13 and TRBJ2-1, with D unresolved. The CDR3 totals 13 residues. V was cut by 3 bases and J by 0 bases, with 3 bases left in between. The germline gives CDR1 PRHDT, CDR2 FYEKMQ (reference sequence). The CDR3 DNA follows: TGTGCCAGCAGCTTTAGCTCCTACAATGAGCAGTTCTTC. It encodes CASSFSSYNEQFF. The complete variable domain, with remaining parts taken from reference TRBV13 and TRBJ2-1, reads AAGVIQSPRHLIKEKRETATLKCYPIPRHDTVYWYQQGPGQDPQFLISFYEKMQSDKGSIPDRFSAQQFSDYHSELNMSSLELGDSALYFCASSFSSYNEQFFGPGTRLTVL.

V usage is TRBV6-1 and J usage is TRBJ2-3, with 9 bases that match TRBD1. The CDR3 loop spans 15 amino acids. J was trimmed by 6 bases and V by 6 bases; bases with no gene match: 10. From germline, CDR1 is MNHNS and CDR2 SASEGT. The CDR3 coding sequence is TGTGCCAGCAGGGAGACGGACAGGGGACGGGATACGCAGTATTTT. Its protein product is CASRETDRGRDTQYF.

V is TRBV19 and J is TRBJ2-7; D perhaps matches TRBD2 (5 bases). Germline lookup yields CDR1 LNHDA and CDR2 SQIVND (reference sequence). V lost 0 bases to trimming and J lost 3 bases, with 12 bases between them. The CDR3 spans 15 residues. CDR3 in amino acids: CASSIDRYRDYEQYF. The CDR3 DNA reads as TGTGCCAGTAGTATAGATCGTTACCGGGACTACGAGCAGTACTTC.

The chain combines TRBV7-9 with TRBJ2-5; maybe TRBD1 (5 bases). The V end was cut by 3 bases, the J end by 5 bases, with 7 bases between. The CDR3 totals 12 residues. CDR1 SEHNR and CDR2 FQNEAQ come from the germline V gene (reference sequence). CDR3 region: CASSLAGETQYF. The CDR3 coding sequence is TGTGCCAGCAGCTTGGCAGGGGAGACCCAGTACTTC.

The chain links TRBV5-1 to TRBJ2-3; D remains unclear. Germline V gives CDR1 SGHRS, CDR2 YFSETQ. The CDR3 runs to 14 residues. V was clipped by 4 bases and J by 1 base, with 10 bases between them. CDR3 sequence reads: CASSVLGRTDTQYF. CDR3 bases: TGCGCCAGCAGCGTTTTAGGCCGCACAGATACGCAGTATTTT.

The V gene is TRBV21-1, the J gene TRBJ2-7; the D call of TRBD2 is as the table states it, not checked on the DNA. TRBV21-1 is a pseudogene. There are 15 residues in the CDR3. CDR3 in amino acids: CASSNVGRAAYEQYF. CDR3 nucleotides: TGTGCCAGCAGCAATGTCGGGAGGGCCGCCTACGAGCAGTACTTC.

The genes are TRBV2 and TRBJ1-5; TRBD1 matches 8 bases. This CDR3 is built from 15 residues. The germline CDR1 and CDR2 sequences are SNHLY and FYNNEI. J gave up 0 bases and V 5 bases, and 3 bases lay outside the gene matches. CDR3 in amino acids: CASSYRGYSNQPQHF. The DNA of the CDR3 is TGTGCCAGCAGTTACAGGGGGTATAGCAATCAGCCCCAGCATTTT.

V is TRBV28 and J is TRBJ2-1; weak D call: TRBD1 (5 bases). The CDR3 length is 13 residues. The ends were cut back, 6 bases at V and 7 bases at J, with 13 bases in the middle. Germline V CDR1 and CDR2: MDHEN, SYDVKM. The CDR3 coding sequence is TGTGCCAGCAGCACGACAGTCCAGAATGAGCAGTTCTTC. Translating it yields CASSTTVQNEQFF.

The chain recombines TRBV7-2 with TRBJ2-7, with 11 bases that match TRBD1. This CDR3 region has 14 residues. Germline CDR1 is SGHTA and CDR2 is FQGNSA. The J segment lost 6 bases and the V segment lost 3 bases, leaving 4 bases of the junction unmatched. DNA of the CDR3: TGTGCCAGCAGCTTCGGGACAGGGGGTCTCGAGCAGTACTTC. This encodes CASSFGTGGLEQYF.